The sequence of this T cell receptor beta chain was determined in a study of blood T cell repertoires in COVID-19. Germline CDR1 and CDR2: SGHRS and YFSETQ. This CDR3 contains 13 residues. V dropped 5 bases and J dropped 8 bases, with 13 bases sitting between them. Original analysis: Reference gene primer amplification in the assay estimated nucleated cell counts. Clones were sequenced by immunoSEQ multiplex PCR, and TCRdb holds only the in-frame ones, with some missing. The V and J calls and clone size are taken from that table; D and trimming were inferred from the DNA. The sample holds around 160,000 clones, about 90% seen once.

The gene calls are TRBV5-1 and TRBJ1-4, with D tentatively TRBD1 (6 bases). The TCR sequence derives from a man aged 55 to 70 with acute or convalescent COVID-19. The sequenced sample consisted of peripheral blood. The CDR3 sequence: CASSQGSYEKLFF. Here the CDR3 DNA reads TGCGCCAGCAGTCAGGGGAGTTACGAAAAACTGTTTTTT.